This TCR beta chain was identified during a study of CXCR3-negative and CXCR3-positive naive CD8 T cells. Study information: Roughly 135 million TRB reads were obtained overall (about 1.5 +/- 0.3 million per library). Study-wide points: More hydrophobic TRB CDR3s occurred in CXCR3-positive than in CXCR3-negative naive cells.

About this clonotype itself: Its antigen is undetermined.

The CDR3 spans 14 residues. The germline V gene encodes CDR1 MNHEY and CDR2 SMNVEV (reference sequence). CD45RO-CCR7+CD27+CD95- cells counted as naive CD8+ T cells. Carrying UMI labels, the TRB cDNA libraries were prepared through 5' RACE. TCRdb reprocessed the 5' RACE reads; each CDR3 protein has one entry and no DNA is given. Its table lists around 140,000 distinct CDR3 sequences. The clonotype originates from a human donor in good health. Some clones in this sample may be carry-over from other donors' samples. Input material: naive CXCR3+ CD8+ T cells from blood. Described subset: CD45RO-CCR7+CD27+CD95- naive CD8+ T cells expressing CXCR3 (TNR3+). The J gene is TRBJ1-5, the V gene TRBV27; lacking DNA, the TRBD1 call made by TCRdb goes unchecked. CDR3 in amino acids: CASSLSGGSQPQHF.